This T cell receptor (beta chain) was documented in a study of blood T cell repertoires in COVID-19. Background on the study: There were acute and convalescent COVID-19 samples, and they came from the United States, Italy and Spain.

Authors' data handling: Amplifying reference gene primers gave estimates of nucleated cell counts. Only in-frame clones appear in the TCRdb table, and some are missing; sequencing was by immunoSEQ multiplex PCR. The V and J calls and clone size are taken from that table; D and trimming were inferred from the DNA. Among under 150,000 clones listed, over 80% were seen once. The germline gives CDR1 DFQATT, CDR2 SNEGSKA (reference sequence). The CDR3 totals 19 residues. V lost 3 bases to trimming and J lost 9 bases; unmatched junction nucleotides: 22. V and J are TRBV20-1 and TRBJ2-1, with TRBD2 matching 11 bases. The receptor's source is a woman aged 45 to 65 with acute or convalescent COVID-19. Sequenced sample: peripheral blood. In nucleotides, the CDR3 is TGCAGTGCTAGTACTCCCACTAGCGGGAGTCTGTCTACCGTAGGTGAGCAGTTCTTC. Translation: CSASTPTSGSLSTVGEQFF.